This T cell receptor beta chain is drawn from a study of graft-versus-host responses after intestinal transplantation. On the study more broadly: Multivisceral, liver-intestinal, or isolated intestinal transplants were given to recipients. Tacrolimus and steroids were given for three to four years to all recipients after anti-thymocyte globulin induction. Study conclusions and caveats: Early post-transplant declines in HvG were associated with peak levels of circulating GvH clones. Present in recipient marrow, GvH clones included some that appeared first in ileum or blood.

Once graft tissue had been processed, intraepithelial and lamina propria lymphocytes were released. This clone has a single count. Its antigen is as yet unknown. Produced via immunoSEQ multiplex PCR; TCRdb's table is partial and in-frame only. The sample contains thousands of clones, roughly 87% of which appear only once. Trimming cost V 2 bases and J 4 bases; bases outside gene matches: 1. CDR1 and CDR2 (germline): MNHNY, SVGAGI (reference sequence). CDR3 size: 13 residues. The receptor's source is a human patient who received an intestinal transplant, so some T cells may come from the graft donor. The source material was ileum tissue, sampled 156 days after intestinal transplant. The chain joins TRBV6-6 to TRBJ2-7, with 8 bases that match TRBD2. CDR3 loop: CASSYGTSYEQYF. Written as DNA, the CDR3 is TGTGCCAGCAGTTACGGGACTAGTTACGAGCAGTACTTC.